This T cell receptor (beta chain) comes out of a study of patients with pleural tuberculosis (dated by TCRdb to the mid-2010s). In its sample, this clonotype was seen many times. Its antigen is not yet known. Base qualities are not provided; no much larger clone lies one nucleotide away. The CDR3 holds 12 amino acids from the cysteine to the phenylalanine. CDR3 DNA only is kept here, 36 bases in frame from base 1. Trimming costs V 5 bases and J 3 bases, and their ends lie 7 bases apart. This sample was sequenced with an Illumina Genome Analyzer IIx. TCRdb itself trimmed the public reads at Q25 with fastp, ran MiXCR and retained productive beta chains. When rows share a CDR3 protein, they turn into one entry using the most common DNA and genes. Counted in this sample were 25,000 to 35,000 distinct CDR3 sequences; over 15% of them appeared once. Together, the top ten hold around 3.2% of the sample.

The chain links TRBV12-3 or TRBV12-4 with TRBJ1-2; matching of 5 bases hints at TRBD1 as the D gene. The specimen was peripheral blood. The TCR comes from a human donor with pleural tuberculosis. The sequence in DNA is TGTGCCAGCAGTGACAGTGACTATGGCTACACCTTC. Its protein reads: CASSDSDYGYTF.